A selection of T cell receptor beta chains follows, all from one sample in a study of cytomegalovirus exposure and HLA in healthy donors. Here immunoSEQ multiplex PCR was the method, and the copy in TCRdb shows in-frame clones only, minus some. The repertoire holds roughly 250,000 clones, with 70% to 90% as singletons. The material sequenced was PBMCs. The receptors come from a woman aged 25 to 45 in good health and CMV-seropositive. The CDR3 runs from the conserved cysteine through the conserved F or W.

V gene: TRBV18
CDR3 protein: CASSRGSGWGVNTEAFF

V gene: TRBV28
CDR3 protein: CASHRGIYGYTF

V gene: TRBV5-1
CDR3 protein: CASSLQANTGELFF

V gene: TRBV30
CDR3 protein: CAWSAGTSVDEQFF

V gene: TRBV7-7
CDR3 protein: CASSLGAAGGETQYF

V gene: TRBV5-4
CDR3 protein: CASSPDRVRGELFF

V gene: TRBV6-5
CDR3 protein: CASSPQQDGGEAFF

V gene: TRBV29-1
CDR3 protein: CSVIDRGDYEQYF

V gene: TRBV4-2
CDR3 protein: CASSPGQSTGNTIYF

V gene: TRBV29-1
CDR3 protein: CSVGQGSGTGELFF

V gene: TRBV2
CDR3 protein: CASSVGLAETANTGELFF

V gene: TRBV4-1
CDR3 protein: CASSKVQGNPYEQYF

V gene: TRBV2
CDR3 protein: CASISREGGETQYF

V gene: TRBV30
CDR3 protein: CAWSLSGGPFSGYTF

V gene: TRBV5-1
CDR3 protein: CASSPREALHETQYF

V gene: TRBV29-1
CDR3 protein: CSVEEAGQPQHF

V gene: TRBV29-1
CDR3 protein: CSVVQGVTGELFF

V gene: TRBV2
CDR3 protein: CASSVLGQGYEQYF

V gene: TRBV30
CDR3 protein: CAWSVAGVGATQYF

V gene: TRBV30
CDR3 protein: CAWSVEVSNQPQHF

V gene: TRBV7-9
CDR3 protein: CASSKTRAAGNTIYF

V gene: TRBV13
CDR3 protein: CASSFNPERESGIQYF

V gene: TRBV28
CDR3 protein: CASSLWASSYNEQFF

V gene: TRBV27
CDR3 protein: CASSLLGGYEQYF

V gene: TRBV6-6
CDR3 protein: CASSYQTGAVAEAFF

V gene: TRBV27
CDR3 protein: CASSRGTAYEQYF

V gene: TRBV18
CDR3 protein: CASSFFRDSTTDTQYF

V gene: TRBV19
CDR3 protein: CASSRALAGGPGVKTQYF

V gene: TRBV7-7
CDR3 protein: CASSPKNGLSTEAFF